A single sample gave rise to the 32 T cell receptor beta chains below, sequenced in a study of T cells in Graves' hyperthyroidism and ophthalmopathy. Amplified TCR beta CDR3 regions came from RNA transcripts. In the first-round RT-PCR of the TCR CDR3, the HTBI primer set was used. Via MiXCR, TCRdb re-called the multiplex PCR reads, giving one row per CDR3 protein. Among over 150,000 distinct CDR3 sequences listed, about a sixth were seen once. Material for sequencing was blood. These receptor sequences come from a woman between 50 and 59 years old with Graves' hyperthyroidism.

This clonotype was counted at least ten times. A read error may produce the germline difference seen at one junction end. The V and J genes are TRBV28 and TRBJ2-1, with D maybe TRBD1 (6 bases). Germline V gives CDR1 MDHEN, CDR2 SYDVKM. The CDR3 is 13 residues long. CDR3 protein: CASRLSGVNEQFF. The CDR3 coding sequence is TGTGCCAGCAGGTTATCAGGGGTCAATGAGCAGTTCTTC.

This clonotype came up many times. This chain connects TRBV6-1 to TRBJ2-4; TRBD1 agrees at 7 bases. CDR3 length: 14 amino acids. Germline V gives CDR1 MNHNS, CDR2 SASEGT. Trimming cost V 7 bases and J 1 base; bases outside gene matches: 4. For the CDR3, the DNA is TGTGCCAGCATCGTGACAGGGGCCAAAAACATTCAGTACTTC. This sequence encodes CASIVTGAKNIQYF.

This clonotype was observed a handful of times. V and J are TRBV2 and TRBJ2-7; D is unclear. The V gene's germline CDR1 is SNHLY and CDR2 FYNNEI. Trimming took off 8 bases at V and 0 bases at J, with 14 bases between the two ends. The CDR3 length is 14 residues. CDR3 coding DNA: TGTGCCAGCTGGGAAGACGGAAGCTCCTACGAGCAGTACTTC. Translated: CASWEDGSSYEQYF.

This clonotype came up many times. The chain is built from TRBV3-1 and TRBJ2-5; 8 bases map to TRBD1. The germline V gene has CDR1 LGHDT and CDR2 YNNKEL (reference sequence). This CDR3 region has 14 residues. V trimming: 4 bases; J trimming: 4 bases; junction bases outside the gene matches: 5. CDR3 amino acids: CASSLQGARETQYF. The CDR3 DNA is TGTGCCAGCAGCCTGCAGGGGGCGCGAGAGACCCAGTACTTC.

The chain employs TRBV4-1 and TRBJ2-7, with D possibly matching TRBD2 (5 bases). CDR1 and CDR2 (germline): MGHRA, YSYEKL. The CDR3 contains 15 residues. The V end lost 0 bases, the J end lost 8 bases, and 17 bases lay between the germline ends. The CDR3: CASSQEERAAGQQYF. The CDR3 nucleotides read TGCGCCAGCAGCCAAGAGGAGAGGGCCGCTGGGCAGCAGTACTTC.

This clonotype was counted between two and nine times. The gene calls are TRBV12-3 or TRBV12-4 and TRBJ2-1; D gene ambiguous. The length of the CDR3 is 17 residues. The ends were cut back, 6 bases at V and 2 bases at J, with 20 bases in the middle. DNA of the CDR3: TGTGCCAGCAGACCTGGCTGGCGCGCAGGAACCTACAATGAGCAGTTCTTC. Translating it yields CASRPGWRAGTYNEQFF.

Ten or more counts support this clonotype. The genes are TRBV6-1 and TRBJ2-3, with D unclear. This CDR3 has 17 residues. Germline V gene sequence: CDR1 MNHNS, CDR2 SASEGT. V shed 5 bases and J shed 4 bases, with 22 bases lying between them. CDR3 coding DNA: TGTGCCAGCAGTTACCCCTACACGGTAGAGATGGCAGATACGCAGTATTTT. This translates into CASSYPYTVEMADTQYF.

This clonotype was recorded only once. The rearrangement uses TRBV10-2 and TRBJ2-3; D ambiguous. The CDR3 has 12 amino acids. From germline, CDR1 is WSHSY and CDR2 SAAADI. Trimming removed 10 bases at V and 2 bases at J, with 10 bases between. CDR3 sequence reads: CATLATTDTQYF. Written as DNA, the CDR3 is TGCGCCACCTTGGCTACCACAGATACGCAGTATTTT.

This clonotype was seen ten or more times. The V call is TRBV27, the J call TRBJ1-5; 10 bases line up with TRBD1. The germline CDR1 and CDR2 sequences are MNHEY and SMNVEV (reference sequence). The CDR3 covers 16 residues. The trim removed 6 bases at V and 4 bases at J, leaving 9 bases unmatched. The CDR3 DNA reads TGTGCCAGCAGCGGACAGGGGGGGACCTTAAATCAGCCCCAGCATTTT. Its protein is CASSGQGGTLNQPQHF.

At least ten counts were recorded for this clonotype. The chain combines TRBV28 with TRBJ1-1, with 7 positions matching TRBD1. The CDR3 has 13 residues. CDR1 is MDHEN and CDR2 is SYDVKM in the germline V gene. Unmatched junction bases numbered 5, after V lost 10 bases and J lost 0 bases. CDR3 sequence: CATGTDMNTEAFF. Written as DNA, the CDR3 is TGTGCCACCGGGACAGATATGAACACTGAAGCTTTCTTT.

This clonotype appeared a few times. The chain couples TRBV24-1 to TRBJ2-2; D is unclear. The V and J ends lost 3 bases and 3 bases respectively, with 16 bases between them. Germline loops: CDR1 KGHDR, CDR2 SFDVKD. This CDR3 spans 17 amino acids. For the CDR3, the DNA is TGTGCCACCAGTGATGTCCCACCCGGGCCTGACACCGGGGAGCTGTTTTTT. Amino acid sequence: CATSDVPPGPDTGELFF.

Concerning this clonotype: Possible read error: a much larger clone is one base away. This CDR3 reads CASSLGLTSGRYTPSEQFF. The CDR3 coding sequence is TGTGCCAGCAGTTTAGGTCTGACTAGCGGGAGGTACACGCCAAGCGAGCAGTTCTTC. V and J are TRBV12-3 or TRBV12-4 and TRBJ2-1; 13 nucleotides agree with TRBD2. V dropped 1 base and J dropped 10; count of bases not matched to a gene: 16. The CDR3 has 19 amino acids.

The table lists this clonotype with many counts. This chain links TRBV2 with TRBJ1-6, with D possibly matching TRBD1 (6 bases). The CDR3 is made up of 15 amino acids. Germline values: CDR1 SNHLY, CDR2 FYNNEI. V was trimmed by 6 bases and J by 7 bases, leaving 16 bases between them. CDR3 region: CASSLQGTANSPLHF. CDR3 sequence (DNA): TGTGCCAGCAGCCTACAGGGAACCGCGAATTCACCCCTCCACTTT.

This clonotype showed up just a few times. The V gene is TRBV12-3 or TRBV12-4, the J gene TRBJ1-3; D gene uncertain. Trimming removed 2 bases from V and 4 bases from J, with 6 bases in between. This CDR3 is built from 13 residues. The CDR3 nucleotides are TGTGCCAGCAGTTTATCGGGGGGAAACACCATATATTTT. It translates to CASSLSGGNTIYF.

This clonotype has at least ten counts. V and J are TRBV19 and TRBJ2-2; D is possibly TRBD2 (5 bases). The CDR3 sequence is 19 residues long. V lost 3 bases and J lost 4, with 24 bases in between. The germline V gene encodes CDR1 LNHDA and CDR2 SQIVND (reference sequence). In DNA, the CDR3 is TGTGCCAGTAGTATCAGTCCCTCGGACTTCTCCTTCTCCACCGGGGAGCTGTTTTTT. Its protein product is CASSISPSDFSFSTGELFF.

Many counts were recorded for this clonotype. This sequence joins TRBV28 and TRBJ1-1, with TRBD1 as a possible D gene (6 bases). Trimming stripped 4 bases from V and 1 base from J, with 10 bases between. This CDR3 is 14 amino acids long. Looked up from germline, CDR1 is MDHEN and CDR2 is SYDVKM. The CDR3 spells CASSWGQWNTEAFF. Written as DNA, the CDR3 is TGTGCCAGCAGTTGGGGGCAATGGAACACTGAAGCTTTCTTT.

This clonotype was found many times. In DNA form, the CDR3 reads TGTGCCAGCAGTTTACGTCCAGATACGCAGTATTTT. Amino acid sequence: CASSLRPDTQYF. The chain has TRBV27 and TRBJ2-3, with D unclear. The germline V and J ends were trimmed by 2 bases and 4 bases, with 4 bases remaining between them. This CDR3 has 12 amino acids. Germline V gene data show CDR1 as MNHEY and CDR2 as SMNVEV (reference sequence).

V gene TRBV7-9 combines with J gene TRBJ1-3; D is uncertain. V lost 10 bases and J lost 0, with 13 bases in between. CDR1 is SEHNR, CDR2 FQNEAQ, per germline (reference sequence). The CDR3 loop spans 14 amino acids. CDR3 sequence (DNA): TGTGCCAACTCAGGAATCGGCTCTGGAAACACCATATATTTT. The encoded protein is CANSGIGSGNTIYF.

This clonotype has a handful of counts. This may arise from a read error, as a much more abundant clone is one base away. The V and J genes are TRBV11-2 and TRBJ2-7, with D uncertain. This CDR3 is 13 amino acids long. The V gene's germline CDR1 is SGHAT and CDR2 FQNNGV. V shed 8 bases and J shed 2 bases, with 13 bases lying between them. The CDR3 coding sequence is TGTGCCAGCCAATATGTTTGGGCCTACGAGCAGTACTTC. It encodes CASQYVWAYEQYF.

The sample holds many counts of this clonotype. The chain links TRBV5-1 to TRBJ2-3, with a tentative D call TRBD1 (6 bases). The germline V and J ends were trimmed by 4 bases and 2 bases, with 11 bases remaining between them. The CDR3 covers 14 residues. Looked up from germline, CDR1 is SGHRS and CDR2 is YFSETQ. In DNA, the CDR3 is TGCGCCAGCAGCAGTCAGGGGCTCACAGATACGCAGTATTTT. As protein: CASSSQGLTDTQYF. Variable domain in full (rest from reference TRBV5-1 and TRBJ2-3): KAGVTQTPRYLIKTRGQQVTLSCSPISGHRSVSWYQQTPGQGLQFLFEYFSETQRNKGNFPGRFSGRQFSNSRSEMNVSTLELGDSALYLCASSSQGLTDTQYFGPGTRLTVL.

This clonotype was found a few times. J is TRBJ1-2 and V is TRBV10-3, with TRBD1 matching over 8 bases. This CDR3 spans 14 amino acids. Trimming cost V 5 bases and J 2 bases; bases outside gene matches: 4. Germline V gene data show CDR1 as ENHRY and CDR2 as SYGVKD. The CDR3, as DNA: TGTGCCATCAGTACAGGGGGAGAAAACTATGGCTACACCTTC. Its protein is CAISTGGENYGYTF.

This clonotype has ten or more counts. The gene calls are TRBV6-1 and TRBJ2-7; D unresolved. The germline V gene has CDR1 MNHNS and CDR2 SASEGT. The V and J ends lost 5 bases and 2 bases respectively, with 10 bases between them. This CDR3 has 13 residues. The CDR3 DNA sequence: TGTGCCAGCAGTTCCCGCAGACCCTACGAGCAGTACTTC. This encodes CASSSRRPYEQYF.

This clonotype was found many times. The chain employs TRBV3-1 and TRBJ1-2; D might be TRBD1 (5 bases). This CDR3 spans 15 amino acids. Germline-derived CDR1 and CDR2 are LGHDT and YNNKEL (reference sequence). The germline V and J ends were trimmed by 1 base and 3 bases, with 12 bases remaining between them. The CDR3 loop is CASSQVRGAHYGYTF. The CDR3 bases are TGTGCCAGCAGCCAAGTCCGAGGGGCCCACTATGGCTACACCTTC.

This clonotype was seen more than once but under ten times. One end of the junction is discordant with germline, which a read error may explain. The chain carries TRBV3-1 and TRBJ1-5; a possible D gene is TRBD1 (6 bases). Germline V gives CDR1 LGHDT, CDR2 YNNKEL (reference sequence). This CDR3 comprises 15 residues. The chain's CDR3 is CASSDLTGSNQPQHF. Written as DNA, the CDR3 is TGCGCCAGCAGTGACCTGACAGGTAGCAATCAGCCCCAGCATTTT.

This clonotype has a handful of counts. The V and J genes are TRBV6-2 or TRBV6-3 and TRBJ2-5; 7 bases align to TRBD1. CDR1 and CDR2 (germline): MNHEY, SVGEGT. V was pared by 6 bases and J by 2 bases, with 9 bases of the junction left unmatched. There are 15 residues in the CDR3. CDR3 region: CASSSGTAIQETQYF. The CDR3 DNA sequence: TGTGCCAGCAGCTCCGGGACAGCCATTCAAGAGACCCAGTACTTC.

This clonotype was seen at least ten times. V is TRBV12-3 or TRBV12-4 and J is TRBJ1-2; 9 positions match TRBD1. This CDR3 region has 15 residues. Trimming removed 6 bases from V and 3 bases from J; junction bases left unmatched: 8. The CDR3 coding sequence is TGTGCCAGCAGCCGGGGACAGGGAGGGGACTATGGCTACACCTTC. It is translated as CASSRGQGGDYGYTF.

This clonotype showed up many times. V gene TRBV11-3 combines with J gene TRBJ2-1; 9 bases line up with TRBD2. V lost 4 bases and J lost 0; bases outside the gene matches: 13. There are 19 residues in the CDR3. CDR1 and CDR2 (germline): SGHNT, YENEEA. The CDR3 sequence is CASSSGLAKSLSSYNEQFF. DNA of the CDR3: TGTGCCAGCAGCTCGGGACTAGCCAAGAGCCTAAGCTCCTACAATGAGCAGTTCTTC.

This clonotype occurred a few times. This sequence joins TRBV4-2 and TRBJ2-4; no reliable D call. Germline CDR1 LGHNA, CDR2 YNFKEQ. V dropped 0 bases and J dropped 8 bases, with 14 bases sitting between them. The CDR3 covers 15 residues. The CDR3 sequence is CASSQDLTPKDIQYF. CDR3 DNA sequence: TGTGCCAGCAGCCAAGATCTGACACCAAAAGACATTCAGTACTTC.

In this sample, this clonotype turned up many times. This chain uses TRBV5-5 with TRBJ2-5, with TRBD2 matching over 12 bases. V lost 7 bases and J lost 2; bases outside the gene matches: 9. Germline V gene lookup returns CDR1 SGHKS and CDR2 YYEKEE (reference sequence). CDR3 length: 16 amino acids. The CDR3 bases are TGTGCCAGCTTGGGACTAGCGGGTTACCCTCAAGAGACCCAGTACTTC. Encoded protein: CASLGLAGYPQETQYF.

This clonotype was recorded a few times. The rearrangement joins TRBV19 to TRBJ2-1, with D perhaps matching TRBD1 (5 bases). The CDR3 has 13 amino acids. CDR1 is LNHDA and CDR2 is SQIVND in the germline V gene (reference sequence). Trimming stripped 8 bases from V and 3 bases from J, with 11 bases between. This chain's CDR3 is CASQGFLYNEQFF. CDR3 nucleotide sequence: TGTGCCAGTCAGGGATTTCTCTACAATGAGCAGTTCTTC.

This clonotype was picked up a small number of times. This chain joins TRBV28 and TRBJ1-5, with 7 bases matching TRBD1. The CDR3 consists of 14 residues. CDR1 and CDR2 from the germline V gene are MDHEN and SYDVKM. V lost 2 bases and J lost 7; bases outside the gene matches: 5. CDR3: CASSLRGGGQPQHF. The CDR3 DNA is TGTGCCAGCAGTTTACGGGGAGGGGGCCAGCCCCAGCATTTT.

This clonotype appeared a few times. The chain is built from TRBV9 and TRBJ2-3; TRBD2 matches at 7 bases. The germline V gene encodes CDR1 SGDLS and CDR2 YYNGEE. This CDR3 has 16 amino acids. With 0 bases clipped from V and 3 bases from J, the junction kept 7 bases outside the gene matches. As DNA, the CDR3 is TGTGCCAGCAGCGTAGTGGCGGGAGAGCTAACAGATACGCAGTATTTT. Residues: CASSVVAGELTDTQYF.